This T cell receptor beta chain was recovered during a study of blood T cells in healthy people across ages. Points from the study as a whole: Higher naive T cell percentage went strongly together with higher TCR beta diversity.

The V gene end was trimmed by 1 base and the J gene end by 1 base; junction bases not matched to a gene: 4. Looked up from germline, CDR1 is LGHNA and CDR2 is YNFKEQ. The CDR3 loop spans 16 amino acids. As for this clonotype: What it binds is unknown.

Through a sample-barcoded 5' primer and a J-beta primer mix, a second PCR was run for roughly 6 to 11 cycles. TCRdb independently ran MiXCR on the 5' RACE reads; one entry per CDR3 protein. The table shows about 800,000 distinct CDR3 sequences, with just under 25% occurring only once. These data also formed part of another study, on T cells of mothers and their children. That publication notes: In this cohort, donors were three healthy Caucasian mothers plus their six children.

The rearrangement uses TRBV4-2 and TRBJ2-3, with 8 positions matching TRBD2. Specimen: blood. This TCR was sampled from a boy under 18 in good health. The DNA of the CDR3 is TGTGCCAGCAGCCAAGTTATGACTAGCGGCACAGATACGCAGTATTTT. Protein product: CASSQVMTSGTDTQYF.